This TCR beta chain was documented in a study of regulatory dendritic cells for organ transplantation. Study observations and caveats: Among resting subsets, memory CD8+ cells contained the most alloreactive clonotypes. Memory CD8+ T cells were the most oligoclonal; naive cells were highly diverse.

Note on this clone: The antigen is unknown.

TCRdb keeps only in-frame clones here, not all; method: immunoSEQ multiplex PCR. In the table there are about 20,000 clones, approximately 83% of which are singletons. The length of the CDR3 is 13 residues. V gave up 2 bases and J gave up 7 bases, with 12 bases separating them. The germline CDR1 and CDR2 sequences are GTSNPN and SVGIG (reference sequence). Sorted subsets were CFSE-labeled and cultured 4 to 6 days with allogeneic dendritic cells. CD4+ or CD8+ T cells were sorted as naive CD45RA+ or memory CD45RO+. The sequencing sample was made of naive CD4+ T cells from blood cultured with regulatory dendritic cells. Documented subset: CD45RA+ naive T cells. This rearrangement joins TRBV30 to TRBJ1-5, with unresolved D. The TCR comes from a human donor in good health. The CDR3 DNA sequence: TGTGCCTGGAGTTCTAGGCGGGAACAGCCCCAGCATTTT. Amino acid sequence: CAWSSRREQPQHF.